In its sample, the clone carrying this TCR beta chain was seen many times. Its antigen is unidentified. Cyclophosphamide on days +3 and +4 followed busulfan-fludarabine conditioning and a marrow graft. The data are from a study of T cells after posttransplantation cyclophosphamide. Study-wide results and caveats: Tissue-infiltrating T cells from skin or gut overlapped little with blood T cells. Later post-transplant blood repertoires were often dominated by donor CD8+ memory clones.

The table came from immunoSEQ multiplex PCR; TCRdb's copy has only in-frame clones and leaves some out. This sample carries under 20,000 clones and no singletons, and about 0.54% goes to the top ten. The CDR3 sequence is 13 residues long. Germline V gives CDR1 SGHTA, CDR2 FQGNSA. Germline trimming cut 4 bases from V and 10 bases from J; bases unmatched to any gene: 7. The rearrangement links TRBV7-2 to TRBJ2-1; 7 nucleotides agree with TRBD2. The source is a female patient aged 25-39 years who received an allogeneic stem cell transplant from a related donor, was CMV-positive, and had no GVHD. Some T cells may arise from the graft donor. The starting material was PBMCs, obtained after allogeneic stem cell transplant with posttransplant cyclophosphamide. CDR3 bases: TGTGCCAGCAGCTCGCTCCGACTAGCAGAGCAGTTCTTC. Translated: CASSSLRLAEQFF. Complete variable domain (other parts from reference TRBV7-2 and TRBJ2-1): GAGVSQSPSNKVTEKGKDVELRCDPISGHTALYWYRQSLGQGLEFLIYFQGNSAPDKSGLPSDRFSAERTGGSVSTLTIQRTQQEDSAVYLCASSSLRLAEQFFGPGTRLTVL.